The 18 T cell receptor beta chains reported below all come from one sample, sequenced in a study of cytomegalovirus exposure and HLA in healthy donors. Researchers ran the PCR with 60 Vbeta and 13 Jbeta primers. Sequencing used immunoSEQ multiplex PCR; TCRdb keeps in-frame clones, though not all of them. The sample carries 150,000 to 200,000 clones, nearly 80% recorded once. Sequencing used PBMCs. These TCRs come from a man in his fifties or sixties in good health and CMV-seropositive.

The CDR3 DNA reads TGTGCCAGCAGCTTAGCGCTGGCAACGGGGGCAGATACGCAGTATTTT. Its protein product is CASSLALATGADTQYF. The chain couples TRBV7-8 to TRBJ2-3; a weak D match, TRBD2 (6 bases). Germline V gene lookup returns CDR1 SGHVS and CDR2 FQNEAQ. V was shortened by 0 bases and J by 4 bases, with 14 bases between the two germline ends. The CDR3 is 16 residues long. Full variable domain (remainder filled in from reference TRBV7-8 and TRBJ2-3): GAGVSQSPRYKVAKRGQDVALRCDPISGHVSLFWYQQALGQGPEFLTYFQNEAQLDKSGLPSDRFFAERPEGSVSTLKIQRTQQEDSAVYLCASSLALATGADTQYFGPGTRLTVL.

The chain couples TRBV18 to TRBJ2-3; D may be TRBD2 (5 bases). Trimming stripped 5 bases from V and 1 base from J, with 19 bases between. The CDR3 sequence is 17 residues long. Germline assignment: CDR1 KGHSH and CDR2 LQKENI. The DNA for the CDR3 is TGTGCCAGCTCAAGCATAATTAGAGGGAGTGGCACAGATACGCAGTATTTT. This codes for CASSSIIRGSGTDTQYF. The whole variable domain, filled in from reference TRBV18 and TRBJ2-3, reads NAGVMQNPRHLVRRRGQEARLRCSPMKGHSHVYWYRQLPEEGLKFMVYLQKENIIDESGMPKERFSAEFPKEGPSILRIQQVVRGDSAAYFCASSSIIRGSGTDTQYFGPGTRLTVL.

The chain has TRBV6-1 and TRBJ2-1; D gene unclear. This CDR3 spans 12 amino acids. The germline gives CDR1 MNHNS, CDR2 SASEGT. V lost 0 bases and J 6 bases, leaving 3 bases between the germline ends. The CDR3 nucleotides read TGTGCCAGCAGTGAAGCCCTCAATGAGCAGTTCTTC. This translates into CASSEALNEQFF.

This clone was seen only once. This chain links TRBV28 with TRBJ2-2, with TRBD1 identical over 8 bases. The CDR3 contains 16 residues. The germline CDR1 and CDR2 sequences are MDHEN and SYDVKM. V lost 6 bases, J lost 1 base, and 7 bases stayed unmatched. The CDR3, as DNA: TGTGCCAGCAGCACTACCGGGACAGGGAACACCGGGGAGCTGTTTTTT. Protein product: CASSTTGTGNTGELFF.

This clone has more than one count but fewer than ten. CDR3 amino acids: CASSEQGYNEQFF. Written as DNA, the CDR3 is TGTGCCAGCAGTGAACAGGGCTACAATGAGCAGTTCTTC. The chain couples TRBV2 to TRBJ2-1; D is possibly TRBD1 (5 bases). The CDR3 spans 13 residues. V gave up 2 bases and J gave up 3 bases, with 5 bases separating them. Germline CDR1 reads SNHLY; CDR2 reads FYNNEI.

The chain is built from TRBV2 and TRBJ2-1; no definite D call. The CDR3 has 15 residues. Germline CDR1 reads SNHLY; CDR2 reads FYNNEI. Trimming took 7 bases from V and 6 from J, leaving 19 bases between them. CDR3 region: CASTPDLTGANEQFF. DNA for the CDR3: TGTGCCAGCACTCCCGACCTGACTGGCGCCAATGAGCAGTTCTTC.

This chain uses TRBV28 with TRBJ1-2; the match to TRBD1 covers 7 bases. Germline V CDR1 and CDR2: MDHEN, SYDVKM. This CDR3 has 14 amino acids. V lost 5 bases and J lost 4; bases outside the gene matches: 7. Here the CDR3 reads CASSLLRDSYGYTF. The CDR3 coding sequence is TGTGCCAGCAGTCTCCTACGGGACAGCTATGGCTACACCTTC.

This clone came up once. The chain joins TRBV29-1 to TRBJ1-1, with 9 positions matching TRBD1. The V gene end was trimmed by 6 bases and the J gene end by 7 bases; junction bases not matched to a gene: 3. The CDR3 has 11 amino acids. CDR1 and CDR2 (germline): SQVTM, ANQGSEA. Here the CDR3 DNA reads TGCAGCGTGGACAGGGGAGGTGAAGCTTTCTTT. This sequence encodes CSVDRGGEAFF.

The chain carries TRBV7-9 and TRBJ2-1; TRBD2 aligns across 7 bases. Looked up from germline, CDR1 is SEHNR and CDR2 is FQNEAQ (reference sequence). V trimming: 8 bases; J trimming: 9 bases; junction bases outside the gene matches: 28. CDR3 length equals 19 residues. Here the CDR3 reads CASPPFGTTQLRTTTEQFF. The CDR3 nucleotides are TGTGCCAGCCCACCTTTCGGGACTACCCAACTCAGAACTACAACTGAGCAGTTCTTC.

The J gene is TRBJ1-2, the V gene TRBV5-4, with D tentatively TRBD1 (6 bases). Germline CDR1 is SGHNT and CDR2 is YYREEE (reference sequence). This CDR3 spans 16 amino acids. Trimming left V 10 bases short and J 2 bases short, with 24 bases between. The CDR3 coding sequence is TGTGCCGCCCAGCCCGGGGGGCCGGAGAGGAACTATGGCTACACCTTC. As protein: CAAQPGGPERNYGYTF.

V and J are TRBV15 and TRBJ2-7; D call uncertain. Germline CDR1 is LNHNV and CDR2 is YYDKDF (reference sequence). With 8 bases removed from V and 0 bases from J, the gap between germline ends came to 17 bases. This CDR3 region has 15 residues. CDR3 DNA: TGTGCCACCCCTTGTTCGAAGTCGAGCTCCTACGAGCAGTACTTC. Translation: CATPCSKSSSYEQYF.

This clone showed up just a few times. The V call is TRBV28, the J call TRBJ1-4; D is uncertain. Germline CDR1 is MDHEN and CDR2 is SYDVKM. Trimming took 6 bases from V and 0 from J, leaving 14 bases between them. This CDR3 contains 16 residues. CDR3 bases: TGTGCCAGCAGCTCCCCGAACAGTGCAACTAATGAAAAACTGTTTTTT. Amino acids: CASSSPNSATNEKLFF.

The chain is built from TRBV19 and TRBJ2-1, with D hard to call. V lost 1 base and J lost 0, with 7 bases in between. The CDR3 length is 15 residues. Germline V gives CDR1 LNHDA, CDR2 SQIVND (reference sequence). CDR3 sequence reads: CASSIAPSSYNEQFF. CDR3 coding DNA: TGTGCCAGTAGTATAGCTCCCAGCTCCTACAATGAGCAGTTCTTC.

CDR3 sequence: CASSPGTGKYTDTQYF. In DNA, the CDR3 is TGTGCCAGCAGTCCCGGGACAGGAAAATACACAGATACGCAGTATTTT. The V gene is TRBV9, the J gene TRBJ2-3; 8 nucleotides match TRBD1. After removal of 5 bases from V and 2 bases from J, the junction contained 10 bases not matched to a gene. The CDR3 loop spans 16 amino acids. Germline CDR1 SGDLS, CDR2 YYNGEE.

This clone turned up a few times. The V and J genes are TRBV28 and TRBJ1-1; D remains unclear. V gave up 2 bases and J gave up 1 base, with 8 bases separating them. The germline V gene has CDR1 MDHEN and CDR2 SYDVKM. The CDR3 extends over 14 amino acids. The chain's CDR3 is CASSLNAGNTEAFF. The CDR3 coding sequence is TGTGCCAGCAGTTTAAACGCGGGGAACACTGAAGCTTTCTTT.

This chain connects TRBV7-9 to TRBJ1-6; TRBD1 matches at 10 bases. The CDR3 contains 15 residues. Germline CDR1 reads SEHNR; CDR2 reads FQNEAQ (reference sequence). The J segment lost 6 bases and the V segment lost 5 bases, leaving 4 bases of the junction unmatched. In nucleotides, the CDR3 is TGTGCCAGCAGCAACCGGGACAGGGGTAATTCACCCCTCCACTTT. Translation gives CASSNRDRGNSPLHF.

This chain joins TRBV5-1 and TRBJ2-1; tentative D call: TRBD1 (6 bases). The CDR3 loop spans 17 amino acids. The germline V gene encodes CDR1 SGHRS and CDR2 YFSETQ. Trimming left V 1 base short and J 0 bases short, with 14 bases between. The CDR3 nucleotides are TGCGCCAGCAGCTTGTATATGAGACAGGCCTCCTACAATGAGCAGTTCTTC. It specifies CASSLYMRQASYNEQFF.

The V call is TRBV4-1, the J call TRBJ1-4, with D possibly being TRBD1 (5 bases). Per germline, CDR1 MGHRA and CDR2 YSYEKL. CDR3 length: 18 residues. V gave up 0 bases and J gave up 8 bases, with 22 bases separating them. The CDR3 reads CASSQEMDRGIGGEKLFF. DNA for the CDR3: TGCGCCAGCAGCCAAGAAATGGACCGAGGGATCGGGGGGGAAAAACTGTTTTTT.